This T cell receptor beta chain was obtained from a study of PD-L1 blockade in urothelial cancer. Study at large: Anywhere from 0 to 3 prior chemotherapy regimens had been received by patients. Analyses used blood from 3 weeks (second dose) and 6 weeks after treatment start. Blood gave a median about 150,000 T cells.

This clone has a handful of counts. TCRdb keeps only in-frame clones here, not all; method: immunoSEQ multiplex PCR. The profile shows roughly 46,000 clones, around 82% of them singletons. Time point reported: peripheral blood 6 weeks after treatment start. Patient sample counts ranged from 1 to 8, pretreatment and on-treatment. Germline V CDR1 and CDR2: MNHEY, SMNVEV (reference sequence). With V trimmed by 7 bases and J by 4 bases, 8 bases remained unmatched. This CDR3 region has 14 residues. The sequences come from PBMCs, collected around atezolizumab (anti-PD-L1) treatment. The origin of this receptor is a man aged 50-60 years with urothelial cancer. The chain carries TRBV27 and TRBJ2-5, with TRBD1 identical over 8 bases. The CDR3: CASKGTGGLETQYF. The CDR3 nucleotides are TGTGCCAGCAAGGGGACAGGAGGATTAGAGACCCAGTACTTC.